The entry below gives a single T cell receptor beta chain sequence along with its context. Antigen unknown. The record originates from a study of cytotoxic CD8 clonotypes in ibrutinib-treated CLL. Sequenced by immunoSEQ multiplex PCR; TCRdb stores in-frame clones only, minus some. The sample includes under 300,000 clones, roughly 76% of them seen just once. Study findings and constraints: Contraction or stability on treatment characterized the public clonotypes, which were uncommon.

Looked up from germline, CDR1 is SGHDN and CDR2 is FVKESK. This CDR3 has 13 residues. V dropped 5 bases and J dropped 6; count of bases not matched to a gene: 3. The clonotype comes from a human donor with chronic lymphocytic leukemia. V usage is TRBV14 and J usage is TRBJ2-2; TRBD2 matches at 7 bases. The starting material was PBMCs, obtained at disease progression, from a patient treated with ibrutinib. The CDR3 DNA is TGTGCCAGCAGCTGGGACTACCCCGGGGAGCTGTTTTTT. Amino acid sequence: CASSWDYPGELFF.